The rows below give T cell receptor beta chains drawn from one sample of a study of T-cell reconstitution after alpha-beta-depleted transplantation in children. Using its own MiXCR run on the PCR reads, TCRdb lists one record per CDR3 protein. The table shows some 500,000 distinct CDR3 sequences, with 32% occurring only once. Source: PBMCs from the stem cell graft donor, taken from the stem cell graft. The receptors shown here come from a human donor who donated a stem cell graft to a child with aplastic anemia. Both conserved end residues are part of each CDR3. The D gene is left open where the match is weak. Part of the rows lack a size; the others show once, few, many or a class for expanded clones.

clone_size: .; j_call: TRBJ2-1; d_call: .; v_call: TRBV30; cdr3_aa: CAWRTDGRGQFF; cdr3_nt: TGTGCCTGGAGGACGGACGGGCGGGGGCAGTTCTTC
clone_size: .; j_call: TRBJ2-1; d_call: .; v_call: TRBV7-3; cdr3_aa: CASSSGYEQFF; cdr3_nt: TGTGCCAGCAGCTCCGGTTATGAGCAGTTCTTC
clone_size: once; j_call: TRBJ2-3; d_call: .; v_call: TRBV5-1; cdr3_aa: CASGRRPGYPLEDTQYF; cdr3_nt: TGCGCCAGCGGCCGCCGCCCAGGGTACCCTCTGGAAGATACGCAGTATTTT
clone_size: .; j_call: TRBJ2-1; d_call: .; v_call: TRBV5-4; cdr3_aa: CASSLGGSTATYNEQFF; cdr3_nt: TGTGCCAGCAGCTTGGGCGGATCTACGGCCACCTACAATGAGCAGTTCTTC
clone_size: .; j_call: TRBJ2-1; d_call: TRBD2; v_call: TRBV7-2; cdr3_aa: CASSPGGGRNEQFF; cdr3_nt: TGTGCCAGCAGCCCGGGAGGGGGTCGAAATGAGCAGTTCTTC
clone_size: few; j_call: TRBJ2-3; d_call: TRBD1; v_call: TRBV7-9; cdr3_aa: CASSSFTGAADTQYF; cdr3_nt: TGTGCCAGCAGTTCATTTACAGGGGCCGCAGATACGCAGTATTTT
clone_size: few; j_call: TRBJ1-4; d_call: .; v_call: TRBV19; cdr3_aa: CASSMAGMSNEKLFF; cdr3_nt: TGTGCCAGTAGTATGGCGGGCATGAGTAATGAAAAACTGTTTTTT
clone_size: .; j_call: TRBJ1-1; d_call: .; v_call: TRBV7-2; cdr3_aa: CASSLGGVTHTEAFF; cdr3_nt: TGTGCCAGCAGCTTAGGGGGGGTTACGCACACTGAAGCTTTCTTT
clone_size: .; j_call: TRBJ2-3; d_call: TRBD2; v_call: TRBV5-5; cdr3_aa: CASSDSGSYDTQYF; cdr3_nt: TGTGCCAGCAGCGATAGCGGGAGTTACGATACGCAGTATTTT
clone_size: .; j_call: TRBJ1-2; d_call: TRBD1; v_call: TRBV20-1; cdr3_aa: CSARDTSRQGNYGYTF; cdr3_nt: TGCAGTGCTAGAGATACCTCGAGACAGGGAAACTATGGCTACACCTTC
clone_size: few; j_call: TRBJ1-4; d_call: .; v_call: TRBV5-6; cdr3_aa: CASSLRPATNEKLFF; cdr3_nt: TGTGCCAGCAGCTTGCGGCCTGCAACTAATGAAAAACTGTTTTTT
clone_size: few; j_call: TRBJ2-1; d_call: .; v_call: TRBV20-1; cdr3_aa: CSARVASGLNEQFF; cdr3_nt: TGCAGTGCTAGAGTCGCGTCAGGATTAAATGAGCAGTTCTTC
clone_size: few; j_call: TRBJ2-1; d_call: .; v_call: TRBV5-1; cdr3_aa: CASSLPQSSYNEQFF; cdr3_nt: TGCGCCAGCAGCTTGCCTCAGAGCTCCTACAATGAGCAGTTCTTC
clone_size: .; j_call: TRBJ2-7; d_call: .; v_call: TRBV7-2; cdr3_aa: CASSTLQGMDEQYF; cdr3_nt: TGTGCCAGCAGCACGTTACAGGGTATGGACGAGCAGTACTTC
clone_size: .; j_call: TRBJ1-2; d_call: .; v_call: TRBV27; cdr3_aa: CASSFGRENGYTF; cdr3_nt: TGTGCCAGCAGTTTTGGCAGGGAGAATGGCTACACCTTC
clone_size: .; j_call: TRBJ2-7; d_call: TRBD1; v_call: TRBV29-1; cdr3_aa: CSAAGQGPYEQYF; cdr3_nt: TGCAGCGCGGCCGGACAGGGCCCCTACGAGCAGTACTTC